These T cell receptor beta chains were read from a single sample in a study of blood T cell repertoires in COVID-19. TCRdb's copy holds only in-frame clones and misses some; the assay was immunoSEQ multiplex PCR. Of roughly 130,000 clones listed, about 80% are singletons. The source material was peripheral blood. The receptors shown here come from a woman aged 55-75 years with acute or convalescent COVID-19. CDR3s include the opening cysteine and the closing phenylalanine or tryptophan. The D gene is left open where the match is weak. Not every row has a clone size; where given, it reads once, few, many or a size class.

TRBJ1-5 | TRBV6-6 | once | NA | CASSRPSDRRNNNSNQPQHF | TGTGCCAGCAGTCGACCTTCGGACAGACGCAACAATAATAGCAATCAGCCCCAGCATTTT
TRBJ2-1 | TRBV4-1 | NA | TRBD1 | CASSQSPGTVPYNEQFF | TGCGCCAGCAGCCAGTCCCCCGGGACAGTCCCCTACAATGAGCAGTTCTTC
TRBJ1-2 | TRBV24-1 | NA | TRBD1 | CATSEDRPGGYTF | TGTGCCACCAGTGAGGACAGGCCGGGGGGCTACACCTTC
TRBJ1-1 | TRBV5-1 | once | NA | CASSLERNTEAFF | TGCGCCAGCAGCTTGGAGAGGAACACTGAAGCTTTCTTT
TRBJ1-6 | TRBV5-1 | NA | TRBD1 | CASSRDSNSPLHF | TGCGCCAGCTCCCGGGACAGCAATTCACCCCTCCACTTT
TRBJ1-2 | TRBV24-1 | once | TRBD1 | CATSDPGQGYGYTF | TGTGCCACCAGTGATCCGGGACAGGGTTATGGCTACACCTTC
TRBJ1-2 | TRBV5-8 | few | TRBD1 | CASSLPGQVVSYTF | TGTGCCAGCAGCCTCCCGGGACAGGTAGTGAGCTACACCTTC
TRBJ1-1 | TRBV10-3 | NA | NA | CAISDVVQGTEAFF | TGTGCCATCAGTGACGTAGTCCAGGGGACTGAAGCTTTCTTT
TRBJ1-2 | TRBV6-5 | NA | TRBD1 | CASWDRLSDYGYTF | TGTGCCAGCTGGGACAGGCTCTCGGACTATGGCTACACCTTC
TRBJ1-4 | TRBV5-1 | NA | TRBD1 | CASSFGQGQEKLFF | TGCGCCAGCAGCTTCGGACAGGGGCAGGAAAAACTGTTTTTT
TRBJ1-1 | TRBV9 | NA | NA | CASSVGVPPADTEAFF | TGTGCCAGCAGCGTAGGTGTACCCCCCGCGGACACTGAAGCTTTCTTT
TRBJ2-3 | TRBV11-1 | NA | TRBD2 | CASSLATSGGDTQYF | TGTGCCAGCAGCTTAGCTACTAGCGGGGGAGATACGCAGTATTTT
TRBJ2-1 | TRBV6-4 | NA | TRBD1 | CASSDSGQGMNEQFF | TGTGCCAGCAGTGACTCGGGACAGGGTATGAATGAGCAGTTCTTC
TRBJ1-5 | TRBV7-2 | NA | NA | CASSPRLALNQPQHF | TGTGCCAGCAGCCCCCGATTAGCCCTCAATCAGCCCCAGCATTTT
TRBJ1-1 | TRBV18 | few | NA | CASSPPANGGLRAFF | TGTGCCAGCTCACCACCCGCCAACGGGGGACTTCGGGCTTTCTTT
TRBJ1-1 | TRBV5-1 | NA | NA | CASSFSGEFNTEAFF | TGCGCCAGCAGCTTTTCTGGGGAGTTCAACACTGAAGCTTTCTTT
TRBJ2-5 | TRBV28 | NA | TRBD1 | CASSRGQLQETQYF | TGTGCCAGCAGCCGGGGACAGCTCCAAGAGACCCAGTACTTC
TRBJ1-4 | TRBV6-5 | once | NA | CASSYSWNRVNEKLFF | TGTGCCAGCAGTTACTCGTGGAACAGGGTAAACGAAAAACTGTTTTTT
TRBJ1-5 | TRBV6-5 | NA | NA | CASSRDGGGQPQHF | TGTGCCAGCAGTCGGGACGGCGGGGGTCAGCCCCAGCATTTT
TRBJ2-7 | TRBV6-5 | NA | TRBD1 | CASRDGTGEQYF | TGTGCCAGCAGGGATGGGACAGGTGAGCAGTACTTC
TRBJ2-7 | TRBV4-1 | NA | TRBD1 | CASRQQQGAGEQYF | TGCGCCAGCAGACAACAACAGGGGGCGGGTGAGCAGTACTTC
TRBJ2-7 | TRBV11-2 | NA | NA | CASSLLGTKHSYEQYF | TGTGCCAGCAGCTTACTTGGGACAAAGCACTCCTACGAGCAGTACTTC
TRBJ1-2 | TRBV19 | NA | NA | CASSIRAGVYGYTF | TGTGCCAGTAGTATTCGGGCAGGGGTGTATGGCTACACCTTC
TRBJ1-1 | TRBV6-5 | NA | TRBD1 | CASTLGTGNTEAFF | TGTGCCAGCACCCTGGGGACAGGGAACACTGAAGCTTTCTTT
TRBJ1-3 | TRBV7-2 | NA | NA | CASSWTRAGNTIYF | TGTGCCAGCAGCTGGACAAGGGCTGGAAACACCATATATTTT
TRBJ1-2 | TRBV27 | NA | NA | CASSSRTGNYGYTF | TGTGCCAGCAGTTCCCGGACGGGGAACTATGGCTACACCTTC
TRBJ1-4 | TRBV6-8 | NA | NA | CASSYSLTDGIYSDEKLFF | TGTGCCAGCAGTTACTCTTTAACTGACGGGATCTACAGCGATGAAAAACTGTTTTTT
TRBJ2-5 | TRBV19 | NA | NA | CASSRQFEETQYF | TGTGCCAGTAGTAGACAGTTCGAAGAGACCCAGTACTTC
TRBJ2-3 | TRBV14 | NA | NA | CASSHGGNTQYF | TGTGCCAGCAGCCATGGAGGGAATACGCAGTATTTT
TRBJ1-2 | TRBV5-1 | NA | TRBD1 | CASSFQGQANYGYTF | TGCGCCAGCAGCTTCCAAGGACAGGCCAACTATGGCTACACCTTC
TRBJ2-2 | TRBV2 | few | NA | CASSEGRRSLVTGELFF | TGTGCCAGCAGCGAAGGGAGGAGAAGTCTCGTTACCGGGGAGCTGTTTTTT
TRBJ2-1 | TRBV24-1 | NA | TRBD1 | CATSHPGTGGGNEQFF | TGTGCCACCAGCCACCCCGGGACAGGGGGAGGCAATGAGCAGTTCTTC
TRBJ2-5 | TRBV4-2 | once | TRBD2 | CASSQEVAGGLWGETQYF | TGTGCCAGCAGCCAAGAGGTAGCGGGGGGGCTGTGGGGAGAGACCCAGTACTTC
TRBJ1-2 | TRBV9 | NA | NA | CASSFSRGGVDYGYTF | TGTGCCAGCAGCTTCAGTCGGGGAGGGGTGGACTATGGCTACACCTTC
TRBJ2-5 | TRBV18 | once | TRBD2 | CASSPPKRGALETQYF | TGTGCCAGCTCACCACCGAAGCGGGGGGCGTTGGAGACCCAGTACTTC
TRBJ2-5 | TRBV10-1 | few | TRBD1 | CASSESLTGGAGETQYF | TGCGCCAGCAGTGAGTCGCTAACAGGGGGAGCGGGAGAGACCCAGTACTTC
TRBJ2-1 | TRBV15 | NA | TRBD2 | CATSPHPGLEINEQFF | TGTGCCACCAGCCCCCATCCGGGACTAGAGATCAATGAGCAGTTCTTC
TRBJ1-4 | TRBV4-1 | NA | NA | CASRQVGATNEKLFF | TGCGCCAGCCGACAGGTGGGGGCTACTAATGAAAAACTGTTTTTT
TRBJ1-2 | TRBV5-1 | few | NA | CASSLGTGVYGYTF | TGCGCCAGCAGCCTAGGTACGGGGGTCTATGGCTACACCTTC
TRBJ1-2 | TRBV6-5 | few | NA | CAILLGVFSYGYTF | TGTGCCATATTATTAGGGGTCTTTAGCTATGGCTACACCTTC
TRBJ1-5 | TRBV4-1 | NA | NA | CASSPQHEDQPQHF | TGCGCCAGCAGCCCCCAACATGAAGATCAGCCCCAGCATTTT
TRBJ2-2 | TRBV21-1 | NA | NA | CASSTQTGATGELFF | TGTGCCAGCAGCACTCAGACAGGGGCCACCGGGGAGCTGTTTTTT
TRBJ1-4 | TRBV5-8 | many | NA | CASSSGLVNEKLFF | TGTGCCAGCAGCTCGGGTCTTGTTAATGAAAAACTGTTTTTT
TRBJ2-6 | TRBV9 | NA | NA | CASSVDRMSGANVLTF | TGTGCCAGCAGCGTAGACAGGATGAGTGGGGCCAACGTCCTGACTTTC
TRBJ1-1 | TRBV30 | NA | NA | CAWTIQDMNTEAFF | TGTGCCTGGACTATACAGGACATGAACACTGAAGCTTTCTTT
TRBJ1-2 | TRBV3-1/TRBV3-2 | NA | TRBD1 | CASSQETTPGTGPPNYGYTF | TGTGCCAGCAGCCAAGAGACCACTCCCGGGACAGGGCCACCCAACTATGGCTACACCTTC
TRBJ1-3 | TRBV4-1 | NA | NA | CASSHRPQGISGNTIYF | TGCGCCAGCAGCCACCGACCCCAGGGGATTTCTGGAAACACCATATATTTT
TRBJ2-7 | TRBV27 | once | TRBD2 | CASSRDWGDYYEQYF | TGTGCCAGCAGTCGGGACTGGGGGGACTACTACGAGCAGTACTTC
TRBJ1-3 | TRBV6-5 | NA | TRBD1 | CASGSGQAGNTIYF | TGTGCCAGCGGATCAGGACAGGCTGGAAACACCATATATTTT
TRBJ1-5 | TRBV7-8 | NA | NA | CASSPLGGVSQPQHF | TGTGCCAGCAGCCCCTTGGGAGGAGTAAGTCAGCCCCAGCATTTT
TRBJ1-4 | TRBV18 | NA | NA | CASSPNSLPEKLFF | TGTGCCAGCTCACCAAACAGTTTACCTGAAAAACTGTTTTTT
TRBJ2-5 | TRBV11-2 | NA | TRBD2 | CASSLILAGGRQETQYF | TGTGCCAGCAGCCTCATCCTAGCGGGGGGGCGGCAGGAGACCCAGTACTTC
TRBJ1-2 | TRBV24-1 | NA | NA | CATSDDFYGYTF | TGTGCCACCAGTGATGACTTCTATGGCTACACCTTC